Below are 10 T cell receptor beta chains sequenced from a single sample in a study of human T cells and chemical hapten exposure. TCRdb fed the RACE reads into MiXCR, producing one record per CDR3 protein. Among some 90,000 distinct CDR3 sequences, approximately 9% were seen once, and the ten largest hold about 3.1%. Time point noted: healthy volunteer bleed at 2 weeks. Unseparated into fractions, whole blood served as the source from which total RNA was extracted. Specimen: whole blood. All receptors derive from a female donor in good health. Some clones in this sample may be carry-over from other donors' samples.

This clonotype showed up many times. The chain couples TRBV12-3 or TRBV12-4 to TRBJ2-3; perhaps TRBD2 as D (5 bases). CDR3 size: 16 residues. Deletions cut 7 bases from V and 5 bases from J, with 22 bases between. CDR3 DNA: TGTGCCAGCACCTCTAGGCATCCGCTGGGGAGAGATACGCAGTATTTT. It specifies CASTSRHPLGRDTQYF.

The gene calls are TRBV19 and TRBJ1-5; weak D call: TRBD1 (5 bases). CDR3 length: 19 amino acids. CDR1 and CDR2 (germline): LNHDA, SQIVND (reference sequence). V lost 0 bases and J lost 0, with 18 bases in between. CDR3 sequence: CASSIDPFNRLYSNQPQHF. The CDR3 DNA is TGTGCCAGTAGTATAGACCCTTTTAACAGGCTTTATAGCAATCAGCCCCAGCATTTT.

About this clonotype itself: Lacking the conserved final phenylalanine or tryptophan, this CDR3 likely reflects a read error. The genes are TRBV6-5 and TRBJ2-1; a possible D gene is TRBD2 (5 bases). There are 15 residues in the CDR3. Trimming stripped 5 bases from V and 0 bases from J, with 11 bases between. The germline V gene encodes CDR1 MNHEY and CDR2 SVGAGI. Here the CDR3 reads CASSMDWSSYNEQFL. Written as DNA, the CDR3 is TGTGCCAGCAGTATGGACTGGAGCTCCTACAATGAGCAGTTCCTC.

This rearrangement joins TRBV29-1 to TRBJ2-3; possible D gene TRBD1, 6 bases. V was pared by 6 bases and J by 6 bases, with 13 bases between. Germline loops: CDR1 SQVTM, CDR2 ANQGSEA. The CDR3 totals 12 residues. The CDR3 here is CSVDGQRDTQYF. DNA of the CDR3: TGCAGCGTAGACGGACAGAGGGATACGCAGTATTTT.

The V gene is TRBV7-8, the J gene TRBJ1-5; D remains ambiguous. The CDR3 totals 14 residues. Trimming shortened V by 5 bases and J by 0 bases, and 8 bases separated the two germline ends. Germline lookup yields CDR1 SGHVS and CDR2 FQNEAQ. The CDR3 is CASSPHISNQPQHF. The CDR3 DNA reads TGTGCCAGCAGCCCACATATTAGCAATCAGCCCCAGCATTTT.

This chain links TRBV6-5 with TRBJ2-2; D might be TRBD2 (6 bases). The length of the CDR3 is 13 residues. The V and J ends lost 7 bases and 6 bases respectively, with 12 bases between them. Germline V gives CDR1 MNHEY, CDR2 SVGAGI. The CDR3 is CASIGGRAGELFF. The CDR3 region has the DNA TGTGCCAGCATCGGGGGACGAGCCGGGGAGCTGTTTTTT.

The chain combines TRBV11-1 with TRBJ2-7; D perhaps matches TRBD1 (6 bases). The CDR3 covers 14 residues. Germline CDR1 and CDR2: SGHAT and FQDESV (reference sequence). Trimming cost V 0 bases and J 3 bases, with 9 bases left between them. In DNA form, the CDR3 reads TGTGCCAGCAGCTTAGCTGGACAGAGCTACGAGCAGTACTTC. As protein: CASSLAGQSYEQYF.

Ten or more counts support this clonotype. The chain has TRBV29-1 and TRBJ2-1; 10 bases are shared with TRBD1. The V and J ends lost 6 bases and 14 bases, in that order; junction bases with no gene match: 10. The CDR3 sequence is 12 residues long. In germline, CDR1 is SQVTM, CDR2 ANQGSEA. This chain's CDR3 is CSVGTGDVSEFF. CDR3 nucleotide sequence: TGCAGCGTGGGGACAGGGGATGTTAGTGAGTTCTTC.

The CDR3 region is CASSNRILTNEKLFF. The CDR3 nucleotides read TGTGCCAGCAGCAACAGGATCTTAACTAATGAAAAACTGTTTTTT. This chain joins TRBV6-1 and TRBJ1-4; D possibly corresponds to TRBD1 (5 bases). CDR1 is MNHNS, CDR2 SASEGT, per germline. The CDR3 totals 15 residues. The V end lost 6 bases, the J end lost 1 base, and 12 bases lay between the germline ends.

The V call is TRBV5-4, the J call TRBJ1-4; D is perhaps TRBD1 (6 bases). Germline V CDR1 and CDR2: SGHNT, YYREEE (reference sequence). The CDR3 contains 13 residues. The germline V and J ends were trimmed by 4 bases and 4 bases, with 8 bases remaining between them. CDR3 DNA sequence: TGTGCCAGCAGCGTGGACAGTAATGAAAAACTGTTTTTT. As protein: CASSVDSNEKLFF.